This T cell receptor (beta chain) was obtained from a study of spatial heterogeneity in lung cancer. Overall study context: Alpha-chain sequences were detected in numbers that were consistently lower than beta-chain sequences. Study findings and constraints: The appearance of ubiquitous expanded tumor TCRs in blood was greater at resection than follow-up.

The CDR3 extends over 14 amino acids. Germline loops: CDR1 SGHRS, CDR2 YFSETQ. V was clipped by 4 bases and J by 4 bases, with 14 bases between them. In its sample, this clonotype was seen a few times. Antigen specificity is unknown. Every TCR cDNA molecule carried a tag that served as a unique molecular identifier. TCRdb analysed the 5' RACE reads with MiXCR anew, one entry per CDR3 protein. The sample has 50,000 or so distinct CDR3 sequences; 7.5% to 8% are singletons. Documented time point: sample taken at primary tumor resection. Whole RNA obtained from tumor, nontumor lung or frozen PBMC underwent sequencing without sorting. Samples came from roughly 72 TRACERx patients with untreated early-stage lung cancer.

This sequence was found in a female donor with early-stage non-small cell lung cancer. V is TRBV5-1 and J is TRBJ1-1; tentative D call: TRBD1 (5 bases). The sequencing used PBMCs, collected at surgery. The CDR3 loop reads CASSRERGVTEAFF. In DNA, the CDR3 is TGCGCCAGCAGCAGGGAGAGGGGAGTCACTGAAGCTTTCTTT.